A selection of T cell receptor beta chains follows, all from one sample in a study of identical twins. TCRdb called the 5' RACE reads again in MiXCR, with one record for every CDR3 protein. The sample contains 310,000 or so distinct CDR3 sequences, about 8% of which appear only once. The data were also submitted as part of a second study, on yellow fever vaccine responses in identical twins.

Specimen: memory (CD45RO+) T cells sorted from blood. All receptors come from a young woman in good health. Both conserved end residues are part of each CDR3. The D gene is left open where the match is weak. Clone size appears in some rows only: once, few, many, or a class for an expanded clone.

V gene: TRBV18; D gene: TRBD1; clone size: .; J gene: TRBJ2-1; CDR3 DNA: TGTGCCAGCTCGTCCGGGACAGGGATAAGAAATGAGCAGTTCTTC; CDR3 protein: CASSSGTGIRNEQFF
V gene: TRBV5-1; D gene: TRBD1; clone size: many; J gene: TRBJ1-1; CDR3 DNA: TGCGCCAGCAGCCGAGATACAGGGGGAACTGAAGCTTTCTTT; CDR3 protein: CASSRDTGGTEAFF
V gene: TRBV28; D gene: TRBD2; clone size: .; J gene: TRBJ2-1; CDR3 DNA: TGTGCCAGCAGTCCCCGACTAGCCAAATACAATGAGCAGTTCTTC; CDR3 protein: CASSPRLAKYNEQFF
V gene: TRBV4-1; D gene: .; clone size: many; J gene: TRBJ1-5; CDR3 DNA: TGCGCCAGCAGCCAAGATTGGGGGAATCAGCCCCAGCATTTT; CDR3 protein: CASSQDWGNQPQHF
V gene: TRBV5-1; D gene: TRBD2; clone size: many; J gene: TRBJ2-1; CDR3 DNA: TGCGCCAGCAGCTTCGGCGGGAGAAACCCCTTTGTAGATGAGCAGTTCTTC; CDR3 protein: CASSFGGRNPFVDEQFF
V gene: TRBV29-1; D gene: .; clone size: .; J gene: TRBJ1-1; CDR3 DNA: TGCAGCGGGGGACACTCGGGCACTGAAGCTTTCTTT; CDR3 protein: CSGGHSGTEAFF
V gene: TRBV28; D gene: .; clone size: few; J gene: TRBJ2-1; CDR3 DNA: TGTGCCAGCAGTTTAGGTTCGGCTAGCTACTCCAATGAGCAGTTCTTC; CDR3 protein: CASSLGSASYSNEQFF
V gene: TRBV4-2; D gene: .; clone size: many; J gene: TRBJ2-6; CDR3 DNA: TGTGCCAGCAGCACGACAGCTAACGCGGGTCTTTCTGGGGCCAACGTCCTGACTTTC; CDR3 protein: CASSTTANAGLSGANVLTF
V gene: TRBV7-9; D gene: .; clone size: few; J gene: TRBJ1-5; CDR3 DNA: TGTGCCAGCAGCTTACCGGGGAACAATCAGCCCCAGCATTTT; CDR3 protein: CASSLPGNNQPQHF
V gene: TRBV12-3/TRBV12-4; D gene: .; clone size: .; J gene: TRBJ1-5; CDR3 DNA: TGTGCCAGCAGTGTTATACAGGGATGGGATCAGCCCCAGCATTTT; CDR3 protein: CASSVIQGWDQPQHF
V gene: TRBV5-5; D gene: TRBD2; clone size: many; J gene: TRBJ2-1; CDR3 DNA: TGTGCCAGCAGCGACCTAGCGGGAGGTCACAATGAGCAGTTCTTC; CDR3 protein: CASSDLAGGHNEQFF
V gene: TRBV7-9; D gene: TRBD1; clone size: .; J gene: TRBJ2-2; CDR3 DNA: TGTGCCAGCAGCCGAGCCACAGGGGCGAACACCGGGGAGCTGTTTTTT; CDR3 protein: CASSRATGANTGELFF
V gene: TRBV6-1; D gene: TRBD1; clone size: few; J gene: TRBJ1-2; CDR3 DNA: TGTGCCAGCAGTGATTGGGACAGGGGGAGCTATGGCTACACCTTC; CDR3 protein: CASSDWDRGSYGYTF
V gene: TRBV6-2/TRBV6-3; D gene: .; clone size: many; J gene: TRBJ2-2; CDR3 DNA: TGTGCCAGCAGTCGAACCACAGGGTCCGGGGAGCTGTTTTTT; CDR3 protein: CASSRTTGSGELFF
V gene: TRBV7-6; D gene: .; clone size: few; J gene: TRBJ2-2; CDR3 DNA: TGTGCCAGCAGCCCGCAGTATAGCGGGAACACCGGGGAGCTGTTTTTT; CDR3 protein: CASSPQYSGNTGELFF
V gene: TRBV2; D gene: TRBD1; clone size: few; J gene: TRBJ1-4; CDR3 DNA: TGTGCCAGCAGCCTAACCCTGGGACAGGGGGGTGAAAAACTGTTTTTT; CDR3 protein: CASSLTLGQGGEKLFF
V gene: TRBV4-1; D gene: TRBD2; clone size: few; J gene: TRBJ2-1; CDR3 DNA: TGCGCCAGCAGCCACTTAGCGGGAGGGGGCGGGTATGAGCAGTTCTTC; CDR3 protein: CASSHLAGGGGYEQFF
V gene: TRBV5-6; D gene: .; clone size: .; J gene: TRBJ2-1; CDR3 DNA: TGTGCCAGCAGCTTAGGGCTAGTCTGCTACAATGAGCAGTTCTTC; CDR3 protein: CASSLGLVCYNEQFF
V gene: TRBV2; D gene: .; clone size: many; J gene: TRBJ1-1; CDR3 DNA: TGTGCCAGCAGTTCGGGGACCTTCACTGAAGCTTTCTTT; CDR3 protein: CASSSGTFTEAFF
V gene: TRBV6-1; D gene: .; clone size: .; J gene: TRBJ1-5; CDR3 DNA: TGTGCCAGCAGGCAGGGACGGACCGAACGATCCGATCAGCCCCAGCATTTT; CDR3 protein: CASRQGRTERSDQPQHF
V gene: TRBV7-9; D gene: TRBD2; clone size: .; J gene: TRBJ2-5; CDR3 DNA: TGTGCCAGCAGCTTACTAGCGGGAGGAATGGAGACCCAGTACTTC; CDR3 protein: CASSLLAGGMETQYF
V gene: TRBV9; D gene: .; clone size: many; J gene: TRBJ2-7; CDR3 DNA: TGTGCCAGCAGAGATAACAGGCTTTCCTACGAGCAGTACTTC; CDR3 protein: CASRDNRLSYEQYF
V gene: TRBV24-1; D gene: TRBD2; clone size: many; J gene: TRBJ2-5; CDR3 DNA: TGTGCCACCAGTACAACAGCGGGAGGAATAGGGGAGACCCAGTACTTC; CDR3 protein: CATSTTAGGIGETQYF
V gene: TRBV15; D gene: TRBD2; clone size: few; J gene: TRBJ2-3; CDR3 DNA: TGTGCCAGCCTCTCCGGAGCGGGAGCCACAGATACGCAGTATTTT; CDR3 protein: CASLSGAGATDTQYF
V gene: TRBV20-1; D gene: .; clone size: few; J gene: TRBJ2-1; CDR3 DNA: TGCAGTGCCGACGGTATCTCCTACAATGAGCAGTTCTTC; CDR3 protein: CSADGISYNEQFF
V gene: TRBV12-5; D gene: .; clone size: .; J gene: TRBJ2-3; CDR3 DNA: TGTGCTAGTACCGAAACGGGGAGAGCCACAGATACGCAGTATTTT; CDR3 protein: CASTETGRATDTQYF
V gene: TRBV6-5; D gene: .; clone size: .; J gene: TRBJ2-5; CDR3 DNA: TGTGCCAGCAGTTACTCGTTAAACCAAGAGACCCAGTACTTC; CDR3 protein: CASSYSLNQETQYF
V gene: TRBV27; D gene: .; clone size: .; J gene: TRBJ2-3; CDR3 DNA: TGTGCCAGCAGTTTGGGGTATGGACGGGGACTCACAGATACGCAGTATTTT; CDR3 protein: CASSLGYGRGLTDTQYF
V gene: TRBV10-3; D gene: .; clone size: many; J gene: TRBJ2-3; CDR3 DNA: TGTGCCATCACCCCGAGAGGGATCACAGATACGCAGTATTTT; CDR3 protein: CAITPRGITDTQYF
V gene: TRBV12-3/TRBV12-4; D gene: TRBD1; clone size: .; J gene: TRBJ2-2; CDR3 DNA: TGTGCCAGCAGTTTACGGACAGGGAAATGGACCGGGGAGCTGTTTTTT; CDR3 protein: CASSLRTGKWTGELFF
V gene: TRBV6-5; D gene: TRBD1; clone size: .; J gene: TRBJ2-1; CDR3 DNA: TGTGCCAGCAATTCTGGACAGGGCCACAATGAGCAGTTCTTC; CDR3 protein: CASNSGQGHNEQFF
V gene: TRBV3-1; D gene: .; clone size: many; J gene: TRBJ1-1; CDR3 DNA: TGTGCCAGCAGCCCCAAGGGGTACGGACGGTACACTGAAGCTTTCTTT; CDR3 protein: CASSPKGYGRYTEAFF
V gene: TRBV20-1; D gene: .; clone size: .; J gene: TRBJ2-1; CDR3 DNA: TGCAGTGCTAGGGACTATTCGTCTTTCGGTGAGCAGTTCTTC; CDR3 protein: CSARDYSSFGEQFF
V gene: TRBV2; D gene: .; clone size: few; J gene: TRBJ1-1; CDR3 DNA: TGTGCCAGCAGTGAATTGTGGAACACTGAAGCTTTCTTT; CDR3 protein: CASSELWNTEAFF
V gene: TRBV28; D gene: TRBD1; clone size: .; J gene: TRBJ1-6; CDR3 DNA: TGTGCCAGCAGTTTAACCCCCGGGACAGTTACATATAATTCACCCCTCCACTTT; CDR3 protein: CASSLTPGTVTYNSPLHF
V gene: TRBV2; D gene: TRBD1; clone size: few; J gene: TRBJ1-5; CDR3 DNA: TGTGCCAGCAGCGGGACAGGGGGCTATAGCAATCAGCCCCAGCATTTT; CDR3 protein: CASSGTGGYSNQPQHF
V gene: TRBV20-1; D gene: .; clone size: many; J gene: TRBJ2-3; CDR3 DNA: TGCAGTGCTAGCGACCCCTCGCGGAGTGTCACAGATACGCAGTATTTT; CDR3 protein: CSASDPSRSVTDTQYF
V gene: TRBV20-1; D gene: .; clone size: .; J gene: TRBJ2-2; CDR3 DNA: TGCAGTGCTCGACCGGGACGTACCGACACCGGGGAGCTGTTTTTT; CDR3 protein: CSARPGRTDTGELFF
V gene: TRBV7-8; D gene: .; clone size: many; J gene: TRBJ1-6; CDR3 DNA: TGTGCCAGCAGCAAGTTAGTCTCGCAGGGCTCACCCCTCCACTTT; CDR3 protein: CASSKLVSQGSPLHF
V gene: TRBV28; D gene: .; clone size: many; J gene: TRBJ1-5; CDR3 DNA: TGTGCCAGCAGTTCGACCAATCAGCCCCAGCATTTT; CDR3 protein: CASSSTNQPQHF
V gene: TRBV7-9; D gene: .; clone size: .; J gene: TRBJ1-3; CDR3 DNA: TGTGCCAGCAGCAAGAATACCGCCTCAGGAAACACCATATATTTT; CDR3 protein: CASSKNTASGNTIYF
V gene: TRBV5-5; D gene: .; clone size: few; J gene: TRBJ1-1; CDR3 DNA: TGTGCCAGCAGCTTGGGAAGGGAGCCTACCACTGAAGCTTTCTTT; CDR3 protein: CASSLGREPTTEAFF
V gene: TRBV12-3/TRBV12-4; D gene: TRBD1; clone size: many; J gene: TRBJ2-2; CDR3 DNA: TGTGCCAGCAGTCCCCGACAGGGGGCCGGGGAGCTGTTTTTT; CDR3 protein: CASSPRQGAGELFF
V gene: TRBV25-1; D gene: .; clone size: once; J gene: TRBJ1-1; CDR3 DNA: TGTGCCAGCAGTGAAATGGCTGGAACTGAAGCTTTCTTT; CDR3 protein: CASSEMAGTEAFF
V gene: TRBV12-3/TRBV12-4; D gene: .; clone size: many; J gene: TRBJ1-2; CDR3 DNA: TGTGCCAGCAGTTTCTCGGGGAACTATGGCTACACCTTC; CDR3 protein: CASSFSGNYGYTF
V gene: TRBV28; D gene: .; clone size: few; J gene: TRBJ2-1; CDR3 DNA: TGTGCCAGCACCCTAGGGGAGAATGAGCAGTTCTTC; CDR3 protein: CASTLGENEQFF
V gene: TRBV3-1; D gene: .; clone size: few; J gene: TRBJ1-2; CDR3 DNA: TGTGCCAGCAGCCAAGGCCATGTTTGGGGCTACACCTTC; CDR3 protein: CASSQGHVWGYTF
V gene: TRBV5-6; D gene: TRBD2; clone size: .; J gene: TRBJ2-5; CDR3 DNA: TGTGCCAGCAGTCCCCCCCTAGCGGGAGAGGAGACCCAGTACTTC; CDR3 protein: CASSPPLAGEETQYF
V gene: TRBV6-1; D gene: .; clone size: many; J gene: TRBJ2-1; CDR3 DNA: TGTGCCAGCCAGAAGGAGGGGGGACGGTCCTACAATGAGCAGTTCTTC; CDR3 protein: CASQKEGGRSYNEQFF
V gene: TRBV14; D gene: .; clone size: .; J gene: TRBJ2-5; CDR3 DNA: TGTGCCAGCAGTCGAAAGGGGGGCCTGGAGACCCAGTACTTC; CDR3 protein: CASSRKGGLETQYF
V gene: TRBV6-1; D gene: TRBD2; clone size: many; J gene: TRBJ2-1; CDR3 DNA: TGTGCCAGCAGCCGCAACTCCCTAGCGGGAGGCCGCAATGAGCAGTTCTTC; CDR3 protein: CASSRNSLAGGRNEQFF
V gene: TRBV19; D gene: .; clone size: .; J gene: TRBJ2-7; CDR3 DNA: TGTGCCAGTAGTCCCTCTACGACGCGGGGCGAGCAGTACTTC; CDR3 protein: CASSPSTTRGEQYF
V gene: TRBV4-1; D gene: .; clone size: few; J gene: TRBJ2-5; CDR3 DNA: TGCGCCAGCAGCCAAACTATAGGGGAGACCCAGTACTTC; CDR3 protein: CASSQTIGETQYF